There are a few counts of the clone carrying this T cell receptor (beta chain). The antigen is not known. The germline gives CDR1 KGHDR, CDR2 SFDVKD. The length of the CDR3 is 12 residues. V was shortened by 1 base and J by 5 bases, with 2 bases between the two germline ends. These data originate in a study of T cells in Graves' hyperthyroidism and ophthalmopathy. Overall study results and limits: Blood held most thyroid clonotypes expanded above 0.001 frequency. The model identified upcoming ophthalmopathy a median approximately six months ahead of onset. From stable hyperthyroidism, ophthalmopathy was set apart by a 13 V-J model.

Amplification yielded TCR beta CDR3 regions, with RNA transcripts as the source. An initial round of RT-PCR targeting the TCR CDR3 relied on the HTBI primer set. In TCRdb, the multiplex PCR reads were re-called with MiXCR into one record per CDR3 protein. The table has 600,000 to 650,000 distinct CDR3 sequences, 15% to 20% seen once; the top ten hold 3.8%. The source is a woman aged 25 to 39 with Graves' hyperthyroidism. The sample consisted of blood. The rearrangement uses TRBV24-1 and TRBJ2-1; D gene unclear. In DNA, the CDR3 is TGTGCCACCAGTGATTTTCACAATGAGCAGTTCTTC. This translates into CATSDFHNEQFF.